One and the same sample provided the 21 T cell receptor beta chains below, sequenced in a study of blood T cell repertoires in COVID-19. Profiled with immunoSEQ multiplex PCR; TCRdb holds only in-frame clones, not every one. The table shows about 160,000 clones, with approximately 90% occurring only once. What was sequenced was peripheral blood. The receptors derive from a man younger than 30 with acute or convalescent COVID-19.

This rearrangement joins TRBV3-1 (or the pseudogene TRBV3-2) to TRBJ2-2, with TRBD2 matching 10 bases. The junction had 4 bases not matched to a gene; V was cut back by 1 base and J by 2 bases. The CDR3 covers 17 residues. Germline V lookup: CDR1 LGHDT, CDR2 YNNKEL (reference sequence). CDR3 sequence: CASSQVSGRANTGELFF. In DNA, the CDR3 is TGTGCCAGCAGCCAAGTCAGCGGGAGGGCTAACACCGGGGAGCTGTTTTTT.

This chain connects TRBV5-8 to TRBJ2-1; D call uncertain. This CDR3 is built from 13 residues. The germline CDR1 and CDR2 sequences are SGHTS and YDEGEE. Trimming left V 2 bases short and J 4 bases short, with 7 bases between. The chain's CDR3 is CASSFGRYNEQFF. The CDR3 DNA reads as TGTGCCAGCAGCTTTGGCAGATACAATGAGCAGTTCTTC.

V and J are TRBV5-1 and TRBJ2-2, with 10 bases fitting TRBD1. The CDR3 has 16 amino acids. Germline CDR1 is SGHRS and CDR2 is YFSETQ. Unmatched junction bases numbered 5, after V lost 3 bases and J lost 3 bases. The CDR3 DNA follows: TGCGCCAGCAGCTCCTATGGGACAGGGGACACCGGGGAGCTGTTTTTT. Residues: CASSSYGTGDTGELFF.

V is TRBV10-1 and J is TRBJ2-2; TRBD2 aligns across 7 bases. Germline loops: CDR1 WNHNN, CDR2 SYGVQD (reference sequence). Trimming at V came to 2 bases and at J to 3 bases, leaving 3 bases not matched to a gene. The CDR3 runs to 15 residues. The DNA of the CDR3 is TGCGCCAGCAGTGAGGGACTAGGTGACACCGGGGAGCTGTTTTTT. Its protein is CASSEGLGDTGELFF.

This chain connects TRBV11-3 to TRBJ2-7; 7 bases agree with TRBD1. V shed 5 bases and J 4 bases; nucleotides not matched to a gene: 2. CDR3 length equals 12 residues. Germline V gene sequence: CDR1 SGHNT, CDR2 YENEEA. The CDR3 sequence is CASSKTGYEQYF. The DNA for the CDR3 is TGTGCCAGCAGCAAGACAGGGTACGAGCAGTACTTC.

The chain joins TRBV5-6 to TRBJ2-3; TRBD2 agrees at 12 bases. The germline gives CDR1 SGHDT, CDR2 YYEEEE. The CDR3 extends over 15 amino acids. The J segment lost 4 bases and the V segment lost 5 bases, leaving 5 bases of the junction unmatched. CDR3 sequence: CASSPRLAGADTQYF. As DNA, the CDR3 is TGTGCCAGCAGTCCTCGACTAGCGGGGGCAGATACGCAGTATTTT.

The chain employs TRBV7-9 and TRBJ2-7; the match to TRBD1 covers 8 bases. CDR3 length equals 14 residues. Germline values: CDR1 SEHNR, CDR2 FQNEAQ (reference sequence). The ends lost 5 bases at V and 5 bases at J; junction bases unmatched: 8. CDR3 nucleotide sequence: TGTGCCAGCAGCCTAACAGGGGGAAGAGACGAGCAGTACTTC. Translation: CASSLTGGRDEQYF.

The V gene is TRBV19, the J gene TRBJ1-6, with 11 bases matching TRBD1. This CDR3 is built from 13 residues. V was clipped by 8 bases and J by 10 bases; unmatched bases: 4. Germline V gene data show CDR1 as LNHDA and CDR2 as SQIVND (reference sequence). CDR3 loop: CASGTGGSSPLHF. In nucleotides, the CDR3 is TGTGCCAGTGGGACAGGGGGATCATCACCCCTCCACTTT.

This chain links TRBV5-4 with TRBJ1-5; perhaps TRBD1 as D (6 bases). Looked up from germline, CDR1 is SGHNT and CDR2 is YYREEE (reference sequence). CDR3 length: 16 residues. Trimming took 5 bases from V and 1 from J, leaving 16 bases between them. The DNA of the CDR3 is TGTGCCAGCAGTTACGGGGGGGGGCTGAGCAATCAGCCCCAGCATTTT. Its translation: CASSYGGGLSNQPQHF.

This clone has more than one count but fewer than ten. The chain is built from TRBV6-5 and TRBJ2-3; 7 positions match TRBD1. V trimming: 8 bases; J trimming: 1 base; junction bases outside the gene matches: 3. Looked up from germline, CDR1 is MNHEY and CDR2 is SVGAGI. This CDR3 contains 13 residues. CDR3 amino acids: CASRDSRTDTQYF. The DNA for the CDR3 is TGTGCCAGCCGGGACAGCCGCACAGATACGCAGTATTTT.

The chain joins TRBV7-6 to TRBJ2-7; D is possibly TRBD1 (6 bases). CDR3 size: 15 residues. Germline V CDR1 and CDR2: SGHVS, FNYEAQ. The ends were cut back, 0 bases at V and 4 bases at J, with 13 bases in the middle. CDR3 DNA sequence: TGTGCCAGCAGCTTAGCCGAGGGGGAATCGTACGAGCAGTACTTC. This sequence encodes CASSLAEGESYEQYF. Together with reference TRBV7-6 and TRBJ2-7, the CDR3 gives the full variable domain: GAGVSQSPRYKVTKRGQDVALRCDPISGHVSLYWYRQALGQGPEFLTYFNYEAQQDKSGLPNDRFSAERPEGSISTLTIQRTEQRDSAMYRCASSLAEGESYEQYFGPGTRLTVT.

Only one count was recorded for this clone. This sequence joins TRBV9 and TRBJ1-2, with 9 bases identical to TRBD1. The CDR3 loop spans 15 amino acids. Trimming cost V 2 bases and J 1 base; bases outside gene matches: 3. Germline CDR1 SGDLS, CDR2 YYNGEE. This chain's CDR3 is CASSVGQGNNYGYTF. Written as DNA, the CDR3 is TGTGCCAGCAGCGTGGGACAGGGTAATAACTATGGCTACACCTTC.

This chain links TRBV9 with TRBJ1-2; 9 bases line up with TRBD1. V trimming: 4 bases; J trimming: 6 bases; junction bases outside the gene matches: 10. CDR1 is SGDLS, CDR2 YYNGEE, per germline. CDR3 length: 15 amino acids. CDR3 in amino acids: CASSPRTGTGNGYTF. DNA for the CDR3: TGTGCCAGCAGCCCGCGGACCGGGACAGGGAATGGCTACACCTTC.

The chain carries TRBV5-1 and TRBJ1-1, with D perhaps matching TRBD1 (5 bases). V was pared by 4 bases and J by 1 base, with 11 bases between. The CDR3 covers 14 residues. Germline loops: CDR1 SGHRS, CDR2 YFSETQ. The CDR3, as DNA: TGCGCCAGCAGCCCGACAGTGAGGAACACTGAAGCTTTCTTT. This translates into CASSPTVRNTEAFF.

In its sample, this clone was seen once. V usage is TRBV14 and J usage is TRBJ2-1, with 11 bases aligning to TRBD1. Germline CDR1 SGHDN, CDR2 FVKESK. The CDR3 is 18 residues long. The J segment lost 3 bases and the V segment lost 4 bases, leaving 11 bases of the junction unmatched. The CDR3 nucleotides read TGTGCCAGCAGCCCCTCTGGACAGGGGGCCTTACTCTACAATGAGCAGTTCTTC. Residues: CASSPSGQGALLYNEQFF.

The rearrangement uses TRBV30 and TRBJ2-2, with 12 positions matching TRBD2. Trimming took 8 bases from V and 4 from J; bases not matched to a gene: 11. Germline assignment: CDR1 GTSNPN and CDR2 SVGIG (reference sequence). The CDR3 spans 16 residues. In DNA form, the CDR3 reads TGTGCCGGACAGGGACTAGCGGGTGAAGGCACCGGGGAGCTGTTTTTT. Protein: CAGQGLAGEGTGELFF.

This clone has a handful of counts. The rearrangement joins TRBV6-1 to TRBJ1-4; D remains ambiguous. The V gene's germline CDR1 is MNHNS and CDR2 SASEGT. V lost 1 base and J 1 base, leaving 7 bases between the germline ends. The CDR3 has 15 residues. The CDR3 coding sequence is TGTGCCAGCAGTGAAGGCCCGGGAACTAATGAAAAACTGTTTTTT. Translating it yields CASSEGPGTNEKLFF.

This chain links TRBV11-2 with TRBJ1-6; D is perhaps TRBD1 (6 bases). The V and J ends lost 2 bases and 5 bases respectively, with 16 bases between them. Germline V CDR1 and CDR2: SGHAT, FQNNGV. The CDR3 spans 17 residues. The CDR3 reads CASSLQSPDRNNSPLHF. CDR3 DNA: TGTGCCAGCAGCTTACAAAGTCCCGACAGGAATAATTCACCCCTCCACTTT. The whole variable domain, filled in from reference TRBV11-2 and TRBJ1-6, reads EAGVAQSPRYKIIEKRQSVAFWCNPISGHATLYWYQQILGQGPKLLIQFQNNGVVDDSQLPKDRFSAERLKGVDSTLKIQPAKLEDSAVYLCASSLQSPDRNNSPLHFGNGTRLTVT.

This sequence joins TRBV6-5 and TRBJ1-1; a weak D match, TRBD1 (5 bases). Trimming removed 7 bases from V and 0 bases from J, with 12 bases in between. This CDR3 has 14 amino acids. Germline lookup yields CDR1 MNHEY and CDR2 SVGAGI. The CDR3 coding sequence is TGTGCCAGCACCACAGGAGCGATGAACACTGAAGCTTTCTTT. Translated: CASTTGAMNTEAFF.

This clone was detected only a few times. This chain connects TRBV7-8 to TRBJ2-1; 12 bases are shared with TRBD2. Germline V lookup: CDR1 SGHVS, CDR2 FQNEAQ. J gave up 4 bases and V 5 bases, and 15 bases lay outside the gene matches. The CDR3 has 19 amino acids. CDR3 nucleotide sequence: TGTGCCAGCAGCCCGATATCAGGACTAGCGGGGAGGGCGTACAATGAGCAGTTCTTC. Its protein product is CASSPISGLAGRAYNEQFF.

This chain links TRBV27 with TRBJ2-7; tentatively, D is TRBD1 (5 bases). This CDR3 is 14 amino acids long. Trimming took 1 base from V and 2 from J, leaving 9 bases between them. Germline-derived CDR1 and CDR2 are MNHEY and SMNVEV (reference sequence). The chain's CDR3 is CASSLYVRAYEQYF. DNA of the CDR3: TGTGCCAGCAGTTTATATGTCAGGGCCTACGAGCAGTACTTC.